The clone carrying this T cell receptor beta chain appeared a single time. The antigen remains unidentified. The CDR3 has 15 residues. Germline V gene sequence: CDR1 SGHAT, CDR2 FQNNGV. V shed 5 bases and J shed 7 bases, with 17 bases lying between them. These data come from a study of CD4 T cells in relation to SARS-CoV-2 and coronaviruses. On the study more broadly: TCR beta CDR3s were sequenced after roughly nine-day antigen culture of PBMCs. The restricting HLA molecule for shared crossreactive spike epitopes was mapped.

Before the COVID-19 pandemic, during about 2010-2019, CD4+ T cells were taken from unexposed donors. Isolation of CD4+ T cells took place after around eleven days in culture. Profiling relied on immunoSEQ multiplex PCR, and the TCRdb table lists in-frame clones only, not all of them. The sample yields about 18,000 clones, roughly 80% seen once. This receptor was identified in a human donor in good health. Sequenced input: CD4+ T cells from PBMCs, cultured in vitro. The chain combines TRBV11-2 with TRBJ1-4, with a possible D match to TRBD1 (6 bases). The CDR3 here is CASSPQGQKGEKLFF. CDR3 nucleotides: TGTGCCAGCAGCCCCCAGGGACAAAAGGGTGAAAAACTGTTTTTT.